This TCR beta chain was found in a study of beta chain features in type 1 diabetes. Across the whole study: The examined sorted cells totaled around 100,000,000 across samples. General study points: The study found fewer insertions and more deletions at VDJ junctions in type 1 diabetes patients. The study found that naive, central memory and Treg TCRB repertoires appeared more similar in patients than in healthy donors.

Sequenced material consisted of expressed TCRB transcripts (all of the isolated RNA was reverse transcribed). Assay: immunoSEQ multiplex PCR; the TCRdb copy retains only in-frame clones and omits some. The top ten hold 0.45% to 0.55% of the sample, which has 80,000 to 90,000 clones, approximately 32% seen once. Between the trimmed V and J ends, which lost 0 bases and 2 bases, there was a span of 8 bases. The germline V gene encodes CDR1 MNHEY and CDR2 SMNVEV (reference sequence). This CDR3 spans 14 amino acids. Sorting with CD45RO/CCR7/CD25/CD127/CD95/CD27 yielded naive, central memory, regulatory and stem-like memory CD4+ cells. This clone came up a few times. The antigen is unknown.

The J gene is TRBJ2-7, the V gene TRBV27, with D unresolved. The sample consisted of stem cell memory CD4+ T cells from blood. The receptor was derived from a woman aged 18-29 years in good health. The CDR3 coding sequence is TGTGCCAGCAGTTTATCGTACAGTACCTACGAGCAGTACTTC. As protein: CASSLSYSTYEQYF.